These 31 T cell receptor beta chains were sequenced from one sample in a study of blood T cell repertoires in COVID-19. Only in-frame clones appear in the TCRdb table, and some are missing; sequencing was by immunoSEQ multiplex PCR. The sample contains around 290,000 clones, 86% of which appear only once. Sequenced sample: PBMCs or T cells enriched from blood (not recorded which). The receptors originated from a woman younger than 30 who had recovered from COVID-19.

The CDR3 DNA sequence: TGTGCCAGCAAAGCAGGGGGCACCGGGGAGCTGTTTTTT. Its protein product is CASKAGGTGELFF. The chain recombines TRBV5-4 with TRBJ2-2; 7 bases agree with TRBD1. The CDR3 totals 13 residues. With 6 bases clipped from V and 4 bases from J, the junction kept 3 bases outside the gene matches. CDR1 SGHNT and CDR2 YYREEE come from the germline V gene (reference sequence).

Remarks on this clone: Other DNA sequences from this sample encode an identical CDR3 as well. The chain links TRBV3-1 (or the pseudogene TRBV3-2) to TRBJ2-3, with 12 bases fitting TRBD2. The CDR3 loop spans 15 amino acids. V lost 3 bases and J lost 6; bases outside the gene matches: 4. Looked up from germline, CDR1 is LGHDT and CDR2 is YNNKEL (reference sequence). The CDR3 region has the DNA TGTGCCAGCAGCCAGCTAGCGGGGGGGCCCGATACGCAGTATTTT. Amino acid sequence: CASSQLAGGPDTQYF.

This chain links TRBV6-1 with TRBJ2-5; 10 bases are a match to TRBD2. J gave up 2 bases and V 2 bases, and 11 bases lay outside the gene matches. The germline V gene has CDR1 MNHNS and CDR2 SASEGT. This CDR3 comprises 18 residues. The CDR3 coding sequence is TGTGCCAGCAGTGAATTGAAAAGCGGGGGGGCTCGACAAGAGACCCAGTACTTC. It is translated as CASSELKSGGARQETQYF.

J is TRBJ2-3 and V is TRBV6-5; D is perhaps TRBD2 (6 bases). The length of the CDR3 is 12 residues. CDR1 and CDR2 (germline): MNHEY, SVGAGI. V was clipped by 8 bases and J by 2 bases, with 8 bases between them. This CDR3 is CASGDSTDTQYF. The CDR3 coding sequence is TGTGCCAGCGGGGACTCCACAGATACGCAGTATTTT.

The rearrangement links TRBV29-1 to TRBJ2-1; 7 bases are shared with TRBD2. V lost 7 bases, J lost 5 bases, and 11 bases stayed unmatched. Germline V gene lookup returns CDR1 SQVTM and CDR2 ANQGSEA. There are 14 residues in the CDR3. CDR3 loop: CSARKLATNNEQFF. DNA of the CDR3: TGCAGCGCCCGAAAACTAGCGACAAACAATGAGCAGTTCTTC.

This clone showed up just once. The rearrangement uses TRBV7-9 and TRBJ2-7, with 7 positions matching TRBD2. Per the germline V gene, CDR1 is SEHNR and CDR2 is FQNEAQ (reference sequence). V dropped 5 bases and J dropped 7; count of bases not matched to a gene: 14. This CDR3 comprises 15 residues. CDR3 bases: TGTGCCAGCAGCCTCGTATCAGGGAGGGCTTTGGAGCAGTACTTC. Translated, it gives CASSLVSGRALEQYF.

The chain uses TRBV13 and TRBJ2-7; D gene uncertain. V gave up 5 bases and J gave up 3 bases, with 17 bases separating them. The CDR3 runs to 15 residues. Germline V gives CDR1 PRHDT, CDR2 FYEKMQ (reference sequence). The chain's CDR3 is CASSHREWPFYEQYF. Written as DNA, the CDR3 is TGTGCCAGCAGCCACAGAGAGTGGCCATTCTACGAGCAGTACTTC. Complete variable domain (other parts from reference TRBV13 and TRBJ2-7): AAGVIQSPRHLIKEKRETATLKCYPIPRHDTVYWYQQGPGQDPQFLISFYEKMQSDKGSIPDRFSAQQFSDYHSELNMSSLELGDSALYFCASSHREWPFYEQYFGPGTRLTVT.

This clone appeared once. The chain combines TRBV7-9 with TRBJ1-2; D call uncertain. The CDR3 has 14 residues. CDR1 and CDR2 (germline): SEHNR, FQNEAQ (reference sequence). V dropped 0 bases and J dropped 4 bases, with 9 bases sitting between them. The CDR3 loop reads CASSLAGRPYGYTF. DNA of the CDR3: TGTGCCAGCAGCTTAGCAGGGAGACCCTATGGCTACACCTTC.

The rearrangement joins TRBV6-1 to TRBJ2-7; D call uncertain. CDR3 length: 13 amino acids. Germline-derived CDR1 and CDR2 are MNHNS and SASEGT. The V and J ends lost 2 bases and 3 bases respectively, with 8 bases between them. DNA of the CDR3: TGTGCCAGCAGTGAATTCCCTCTCTACGAGCAGTACTTC. Translation: CASSEFPLYEQYF.

V usage is TRBV21-1 and J usage is TRBJ1-6. TRBV21-1 is termed a pseudogene. CDR3 length equals 22 residues. CDR3 protein: CASRPEGPGTNFDSSYNSPLHF. CDR3 DNA: TGTGCCAGCAGACCAGAGGGCCCGGGGACTAACTTCGACAGCTCCTATAATTCACCCCTCCACTTT.

The V gene is TRBV6-5, the J gene TRBJ1-1, with D possibly matching TRBD1 (5 bases). CDR3 length equals 13 residues. V was cut by 4 bases and J by 5 bases, with 11 bases left in between. The germline gives CDR1 MNHEY, CDR2 SVGAGI. The CDR3 spells CASSSNGGTEAFF. CDR3 coding DNA: TGTGCCAGCAGTTCGAACGGGGGGACTGAAGCTTTCTTT.

The V call is TRBV4-3, the J call TRBJ1-4, with no clear D. Trimming removed 1 base at V and 3 bases at J, with 6 bases between. The CDR3 runs 14 residues. Germline V gene lookup returns CDR1 LGHNA and CDR2 YSLEER. CDR3 loop: CASSQGEANEKLFF. CDR3 in DNA: TGCGCCAGCAGCCAAGGAGAAGCTAATGAAAAACTGTTTTTT.

The V call is TRBV2, the J call TRBJ2-3; D gene unclear. With 6 bases removed from V and 4 bases from J, the gap between germline ends came to 17 bases. The CDR3 runs 15 residues. Germline CDR1 and CDR2: SNHLY and FYNNEI. This CDR3 is CASSVVGSFPDTQYF. CDR3 nucleotides: TGTGCCAGCAGCGTCGTGGGCTCCTTCCCAGATACGCAGTATTTT.

V and J are TRBV28 and TRBJ2-7; D possibly corresponds to TRBD2 (5 bases). Trimming stripped 1 base from V and 2 bases from J, with 9 bases between. From germline, CDR1 is MDHEN and CDR2 SYDVKM. The CDR3 runs to 14 residues. The CDR3 region has the DNA TGTGCCAGCAGTTTATTAGAGGGCACCTACGAGCAGTACTTC. It yields the protein CASSLLEGTYEQYF.

J is TRBJ2-7 and V is TRBV28, with 7 bases lining up with TRBD1. Per the germline V gene, CDR1 is MDHEN and CDR2 is SYDVKM. This CDR3 has 13 amino acids. V was pared by 5 bases and J by 2 bases, with 3 bases of the junction left unmatched. The CDR3 coding sequence is TGTGCCAGCAGTCCCGACAGGGCCTACGAGCAGTACTTC. It is translated as CASSPDRAYEQYF.

The rearrangement uses TRBV10-3 and TRBJ2-5; the D is unclear. The CDR3 extends over 12 amino acids. Per germline, CDR1 ENHRY and CDR2 SYGVKD. Trimming cost V 3 bases and J 5 bases, with 7 bases left between them. CDR3 in amino acids: CAISDREETQYF. CDR3 in DNA: TGTGCCATCAGTGATAGAGAGGAGACCCAGTACTTC.

The rearrangement links TRBV7-8 to TRBJ2-7; TRBD2 agrees at 10 bases. Germline CDR1 reads SGHVS; CDR2 reads FQNEAQ. This CDR3 comprises 19 residues. The V and J ends lost 3 bases and 2 bases, in that order; junction bases with no gene match: 16. The CDR3 is CASSLPQQREGHLPYEQYF. In nucleotides, the CDR3 is TGTGCCAGCAGCTTGCCCCAACAGCGGGAGGGCCACCTTCCCTACGAGCAGTACTTC.

This clone is a singleton in its sample. V usage is TRBV18 and J usage is TRBJ1-5, with 12 bases lining up with TRBD1. The ends lost 3 bases at V and 5 bases at J; junction bases unmatched: 8. This CDR3 region has 17 residues. In germline, CDR1 is KGHSH, CDR2 LQKENI. CDR3 residues: CASSPGQGAAGDQPQHF. The DNA for the CDR3 is TGTGCCAGCTCACCGGGACAGGGGGCCGCCGGGGATCAGCCCCAGCATTTT.

This clone appeared once. V is TRBV5-1 and J is TRBJ1-1; possible D gene TRBD1, 5 bases. V lost 0 bases to trimming and J lost 1 base, with 13 bases between them. In germline, CDR1 is SGHRS, CDR2 YFSETQ. The CDR3 covers 16 residues. CDR3 in amino acids: CASSLAWGRSNTEAFF. CDR3 in DNA: TGCGCCAGCAGCTTGGCCTGGGGCAGGTCGAACACTGAAGCTTTCTTT.

The chain links TRBV4-2 to TRBJ2-7, with 9 bases matching TRBD2. V was clipped by 1 base and J by 3 bases; unmatched bases: 1. Germline CDR1 and CDR2: LGHNA and YNFKEQ. CDR3 length equals 14 residues. CDR3 in DNA: TGTGCCAGCAGCCAAGTTAGCGGGAGCTACGAGCAGTACTTC. Translation gives CASSQVSGSYEQYF.

The gene calls are TRBV7-9 and TRBJ2-1; 7 bases map to TRBD2. The CDR3 sequence is 15 residues long. Trimming cost V 2 bases and J 5 bases; bases outside gene matches: 6. Germline CDR1 reads SEHNR; CDR2 reads FQNEAQ (reference sequence). CDR3 bases: TGTGCCAGCAGCTTATTTTCTAGCGGAAACAATGAGCAGTTCTTC. As protein: CASSLFSSGNNEQFF.

The chain links TRBV18 to TRBJ1-3; D unresolved. The CDR3 consists of 17 residues. Germline V gene data show CDR1 as KGHSH and CDR2 as LQKENI. The V end lost 3 bases, the J end lost 2 bases, and 17 bases lay between the germline ends. Written as DNA, the CDR3 is TGTGCCAGCTCACCTCGTATTGTAGTCTCAACTGGAAACACCATATATTTT. Its translation is CASSPRIVVSTGNTIYF.

The J gene is TRBJ1-6, the V gene TRBV4-1; maybe TRBD1 (5 bases). There are 15 residues in the CDR3. Germline assignment: CDR1 MGHRA and CDR2 YSYEKL. Trimming took 0 bases from V and 9 from J, leaving 12 bases between them. The CDR3, as DNA: TGCGCCAGCAGCCAAGATAATCCGGGGGTTTCACCCCTCCACTTT. It codes for CASSQDNPGVSPLHF.

The genes are TRBV6-5 and TRBJ1-1; 10 bases agree with TRBD1. Per the germline V gene, CDR1 is MNHEY and CDR2 is SVGAGI. The CDR3 contains 15 residues. The V gene end was trimmed by 6 bases and the J gene end by 4 bases; junction bases not matched to a gene: 8. In DNA form, the CDR3 reads TGTGCCAGCAGACCGGGACAGGGGCAATCCACTGAAGCTTTCTTT. Its protein is CASRPGQGQSTEAFF.

V usage is TRBV6-5 and J usage is TRBJ1-1; D may be TRBD1 (5 bases). V was cut by 7 bases and J by 5 bases, with 14 bases left in between. Germline CDR1 MNHEY, CDR2 SVGAGI. The CDR3 has 13 residues. The CDR3, as DNA: TGTGCCAGCATCAAGACCGGGGGGACTGAAGCTTTCTTT. It codes for CASIKTGGTEAFF.

DNA of the CDR3: TGTGCCAGCAGTTTACTCGGGTTAGCTGGAAACACCATATATTTT. Translating it yields CASSLLGLAGNTIYF. The rearrangement links TRBV28 to TRBJ1-3; D ambiguous. CDR1 and CDR2 (germline): MDHEN, SYDVKM. The CDR3 covers 15 residues. V was cut by 2 bases and J by 2 bases, with 10 bases left in between.

The table lists this clone with a count of one. This sequence joins TRBV3-1 (or the pseudogene TRBV3-2) and TRBJ2-5; 8 nucleotides agree with TRBD2. The germline CDR1 and CDR2 sequences are LGHDT and YNNKEL (reference sequence). This CDR3 region has 14 residues. The trim removed 0 bases at V and 7 bases at J, leaving 4 bases unmatched. The CDR3 sequence is CASSQDSSGGTQYF. The CDR3 DNA reads TGTGCCAGCAGCCAAGATTCCAGCGGGGGGACCCAGTACTTC.

The chain combines TRBV2 with TRBJ2-7; D might be TRBD2 (6 bases). V lost 3 bases and J lost 2, with 11 bases in between. There are 14 residues in the CDR3. In germline, CDR1 is SNHLY, CDR2 FYNNEI. Here the CDR3 reads CASSETRLAYEQYF. The CDR3 DNA reads TGTGCCAGCAGTGAGACTAGGTTGGCCTACGAGCAGTACTTC.

The chain recombines TRBV6-5 with TRBJ1-5; 8 bases align to TRBD1. V was pared by 7 bases and J by 0 bases, with 5 bases of the junction left unmatched. The length of the CDR3 is 15 residues. From germline, CDR1 is MNHEY and CDR2 SVGAGI. The CDR3 nucleotides read TGTGCCAGCAATTCGGACAGGGTTAGCAATCAGCCCCAGCATTTT. Amino acids: CASNSDRVSNQPQHF.

The rearrangement uses TRBV27 and TRBJ2-2, with TRBD2 as a possible D gene (6 bases). Trimming took 2 bases from V and 4 from J, leaving 11 bases between them. CDR1 is MNHEY and CDR2 is SMNVEV in the germline V gene (reference sequence). This CDR3 comprises 15 residues. Written as DNA, the CDR3 is TGTGCCAGCAGTTTAGGAGGGTTCGTCACCGGGGAGCTGTTTTTT. Its protein is CASSLGGFVTGELFF.

The chain has TRBV6-5 and TRBJ1-1; 8 bases agree with TRBD1. The CDR3 has 14 amino acids. Germline loops: CDR1 MNHEY, CDR2 SVGAGI. The J segment lost 0 bases and the V segment lost 7 bases, leaving 4 bases of the junction unmatched. CDR3 DNA sequence: TGTGCCAGCAAAGAGGGACAGGTGAACACTGAAGCTTTCTTT. It translates to CASKEGQVNTEAFF.